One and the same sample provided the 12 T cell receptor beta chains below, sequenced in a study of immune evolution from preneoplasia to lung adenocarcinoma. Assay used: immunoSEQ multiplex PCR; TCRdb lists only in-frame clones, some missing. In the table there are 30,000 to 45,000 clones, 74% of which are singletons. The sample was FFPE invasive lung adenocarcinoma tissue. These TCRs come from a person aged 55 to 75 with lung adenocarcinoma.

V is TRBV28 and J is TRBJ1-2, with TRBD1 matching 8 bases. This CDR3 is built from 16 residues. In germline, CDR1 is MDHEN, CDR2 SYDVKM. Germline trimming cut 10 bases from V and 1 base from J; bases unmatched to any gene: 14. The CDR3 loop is CATRTGHFRYNYGYTF. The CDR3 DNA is TGTGCCACCAGGACAGGGCACTTCAGATATAACTATGGCTACACCTTC.

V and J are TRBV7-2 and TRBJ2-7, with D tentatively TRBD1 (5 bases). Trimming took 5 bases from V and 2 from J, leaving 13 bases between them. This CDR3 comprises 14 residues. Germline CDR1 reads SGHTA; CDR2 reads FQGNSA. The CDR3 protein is CASSRGPEAYEQYF. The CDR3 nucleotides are TGTGCCAGCAGCAGGGGCCCTGAGGCCTACGAGCAGTACTTC.

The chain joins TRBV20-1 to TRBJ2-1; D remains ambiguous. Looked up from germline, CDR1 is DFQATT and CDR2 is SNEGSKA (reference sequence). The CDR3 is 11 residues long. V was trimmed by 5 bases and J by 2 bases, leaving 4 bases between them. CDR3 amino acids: CSAATYNEQFF. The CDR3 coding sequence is TGCAGTGCTGCTACCTACAATGAGCAGTTCTTC.

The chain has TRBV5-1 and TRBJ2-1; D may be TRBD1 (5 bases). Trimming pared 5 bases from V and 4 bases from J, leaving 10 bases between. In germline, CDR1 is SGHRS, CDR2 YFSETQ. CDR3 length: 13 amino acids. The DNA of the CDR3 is TGCGCCAGCAGACAGGAGATATACAATGAGCAGTTCTTC. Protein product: CASRQEIYNEQFF.

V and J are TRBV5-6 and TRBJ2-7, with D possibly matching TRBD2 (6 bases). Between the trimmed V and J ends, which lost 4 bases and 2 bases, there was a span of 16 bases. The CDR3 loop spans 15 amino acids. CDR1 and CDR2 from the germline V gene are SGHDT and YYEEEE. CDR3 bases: TGTGCCAGCAGCGCTAGACTAGAGCTAACCTACGAGCAGTACTTC. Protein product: CASSARLELTYEQYF.

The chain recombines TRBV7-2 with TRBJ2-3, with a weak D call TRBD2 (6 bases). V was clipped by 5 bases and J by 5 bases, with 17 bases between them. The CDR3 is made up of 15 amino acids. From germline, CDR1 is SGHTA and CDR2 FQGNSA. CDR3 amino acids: CASSEKGRRVDTQYF. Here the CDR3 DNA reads TGTGCCAGCAGCGAAAAGGGGAGGAGGGTAGATACGCAGTATTTT.

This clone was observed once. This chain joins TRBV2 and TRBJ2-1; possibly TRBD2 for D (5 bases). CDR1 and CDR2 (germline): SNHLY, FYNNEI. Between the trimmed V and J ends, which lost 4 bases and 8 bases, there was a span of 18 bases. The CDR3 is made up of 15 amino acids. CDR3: CASSVRDRDTDEQFF. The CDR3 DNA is TGTGCCAGCAGTGTTAGGGATCGGGATACGGATGAGCAGTTCTTC.

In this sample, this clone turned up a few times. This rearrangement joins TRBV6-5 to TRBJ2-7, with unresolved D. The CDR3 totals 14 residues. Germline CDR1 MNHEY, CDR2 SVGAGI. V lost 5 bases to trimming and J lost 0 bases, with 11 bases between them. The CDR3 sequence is CASSARASSYEQYF. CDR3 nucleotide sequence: TGTGCCAGCAGTGCCCGTGCCAGCTCCTACGAGCAGTACTTC.

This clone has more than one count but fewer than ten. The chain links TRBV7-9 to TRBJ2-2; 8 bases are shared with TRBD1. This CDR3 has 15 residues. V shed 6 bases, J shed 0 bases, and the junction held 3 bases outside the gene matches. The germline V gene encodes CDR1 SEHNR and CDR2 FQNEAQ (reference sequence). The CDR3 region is CASRPGQANTGELFF. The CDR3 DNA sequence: TGTGCCAGCAGACCGGGACAGGCGAACACCGGGGAGCTGTTTTTT.

The CDR3 sequence is CASSLSQGGSYGYTF. The CDR3 DNA follows: TGTGCCAGCAGCTTGTCCCAGGGCGGATCCTATGGCTACACCTTC. This chain connects TRBV5-5 to TRBJ1-2; tentative D call: TRBD1 (5 bases). The CDR3 runs 15 residues. CDR1 is SGHKS, CDR2 YYEKEE, per germline (reference sequence). The ends were cut back, 1 base at V and 4 bases at J, with 14 bases in the middle. Supplemented by reference TRBV5-5 and TRBJ1-2, the full variable domain reads DAGVTQSPTHLIKTRGQQVTLRCSPISGHKSVSWYQQVLGQGPQFIFQYYEKEERGRGNFPDRFSARQFPNYSSELNVNALLLGDSALYLCASSLSQGGSYGYTFGSGTRLTVV.

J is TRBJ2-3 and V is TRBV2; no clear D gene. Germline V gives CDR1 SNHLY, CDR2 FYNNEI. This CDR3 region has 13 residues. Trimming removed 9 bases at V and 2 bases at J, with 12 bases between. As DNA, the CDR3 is TGTGCCAGTCGACCGCCCTCCACAGATACGCAGTATTTT. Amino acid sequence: CASRPPSTDTQYF.

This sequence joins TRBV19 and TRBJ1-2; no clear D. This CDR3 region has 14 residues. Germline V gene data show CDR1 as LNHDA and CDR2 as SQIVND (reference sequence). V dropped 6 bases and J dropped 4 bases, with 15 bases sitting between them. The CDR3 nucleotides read TGTGCCAGTAGATGGTCTGAGCGGGGCTATGGCTACACCTTC. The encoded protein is CASRWSERGYGYTF.